This T cell receptor beta chain was observed in a study of T cell repertoires in cytomegalovirus infection (dated by TCRdb to about 2019). Notes on the research overall: The peptide stimulations were aimed at well-studied HLA-B-restricted epitopes as well as recently identified HLA-C-restricted CMV epitopes, whose presentation resists viral immunomodulation. Donor HLA type was relevant to the analysis, because carriage of CMV infection together with the matching HLA type was indicated by public TCR beta signatures.

Sequencing was performed on an Illumina HiSeq 1500. TCRdb applied fastp at Q25 and MiXCR to the public reads, then kept only in-frame beta chains. Rows are unified per CDR3 protein, each entry keeping the most common DNA and genes. In this sample the table shows around 430,000 distinct CDR3 sequences, roughly 43% of which occur a single time. The top ten constitute roughly two fifths of the sample. The treatment or condition label, as the study defines it: in vitro stimulation with specific CMV peptide epitopes to enrich CMV-specific T cells. Including cysteine and phenylalanine, the CDR3 has 15 amino acids. Only CDR3 DNA remains: 45 bases, in frame from the first base. Per the germline V gene, SGHVS is the CDR1 and FQNEAQ is the CDR2. V is reduced by 5 bases and J by 0 bases, leaving a spacing of 13 bases between them. With regard to this clonotype: Its target antigen remains unknown. Qualities for individual bases were not recorded, and no much larger clone is one base off.

Findings and caveats that apply to the study as a whole: In both this cohort and an independent approximately 400-donor cohort, the cumulative frequency of public TCR beta family members distinguished carriers of CMV infection plus the relevant HLA type. The ex vivo response was dominated by HLA-C-restricted CMV-specific TCR beta clonotypes, which also provided the single most frequent clonotype in two of eight donors.

This TCR came from a human donor in good health (CMV status not recorded). Some clones in this sample may be carry-over from other donors' samples. The chain is encoded by TRBV7-8 joined to TRBJ1-1; TRBD1 is a possible D gene, resting on 5 matching bases. Sequenced here: cultured PBMCs, sampled from culture after CMV antigen stimulation. The DNA sequence follows: TGTGCCAGCAGCGATCGGGACCTTATGAACACTGAAGCTTTCTTT. Its protein product is CASSDRDLMNTEAFF.